This T cell receptor (beta chain) was captured by sequencing in a study of regulatory T cells in long-lasting Graves disease. General observations from the study: New patients shared fewer public clonotypes (around 980) than persistent patients did (roughly 2,500).

Assembly of TCR beta libraries relied on iRepertoire HTBI primers together with Arm-PCR of CDR3 regions. TCRdb redid the calling of the multiplex PCR reads with MiXCR, one entry per CDR3 protein. The table lists around 400,000 distinct CDR3 sequences, roughly a sixth of them singletons. The time point is: newly diagnosed GD, antithyroid drugs for less than 3 months. TCR sequences were obtained from RNA taken from PBMCs. Each patient gave around 10 milliliters of EDTA-anticoagulated peripheral blood. The germline CDR1 and CDR2 sequences are GTSNPN and SVGIG (reference sequence). CDR3 length: 14 residues. This clonotype occurred many times. What it binds is unknown. One junction end does not reproduce the germline sequence, and a read error may be involved.

This chain joins TRBV30 and TRBJ2-3, with 9 bases matching TRBD2. This clonotype was obtained from a female donor with Graves disease. The input for sequencing was peripheral blood mononuclear cells (PBMCs), taken at new diagnosis, from a patient treated with antithyroid drugs. The CDR3 protein is CAWSVAGGTDMQYF. DNA for the CDR3: TGTGCCTGGAGTGTAGCGGGAGGCACAGATATGCAGTATTTT.